A selection of T cell receptor beta chains follows, all from one sample in a study of T-cell reconstitution after alpha-beta-depleted transplantation in children. TCRdb re-called the PCR reads with MiXCR, one entry per CDR3 protein. The sample contains about a million distinct CDR3 sequences, about 30% of which appear only once. This sample comprised PBMCs, mostly from graft donor cells, obtained 360 days after TCRalphabeta/CD19-depleted stem cell transplant. The receptors shown here come from a boy in the first two years of life who had a stem cell transplant for SCID, so the T cells may come from the graft donor. Each CDR3 is given with its conserved first and last residue. A D gene is named only where the DNA matches it firmly. Clone sizes are given selectively: once, few, many, or a class where the clone is expanded.

abundance,j_gene,v_gene,d_gene,CDR3nt,CDR3aa
few,TRBJ2-1,TRBV7-2,TRBD2,TGTGCCAGCAGCGTAGTAGCGGGGATTACCTACAATGAGCAGTTCTTC,CASSVVAGITYNEQFF
few,TRBJ2-1,TRBV10-3,TRBD2,TGTGCCATCAAACTAGCGGGGGGTATCGGTGAGCAGTTCTTC,CAIKLAGGIGEQFF
few,TRBJ2-2,TRBV20-1,-,TGCAGTGCGCCCAGCGGTGTTACGAACACCGGGGAGCTGTTTTTT,CSAPSGVTNTGELFF
-,TRBJ1-5,TRBV27,TRBD1,TGTGCCATCAACGCCGGACAGGGGAGTCAGCCCCAGCATTTT,CAINAGQGSQPQHF
-,TRBJ1-2,TRBV18,-,TGTGCCAGCTCACCCAGGGACAATCCTAACTATGGCTACACCTTC,CASSPRDNPNYGYTF
few,TRBJ2-3,TRBV12-5,TRBD1,TGTGCTAGTGGCGGACGGGGACAGAAACTTACAGATACGCAGTATTTT,CASGGRGQKLTDTQYF
-,TRBJ1-2,TRBV20-1,-,TGCAGTGCGGGGGACAACTATGGCTACACCTTC,CSAGDNYGYTF
few,TRBJ2-7,TRBV3-1,-,TGTGCCAGCAGCCATAACTACAGCCCCTACGAGCAGTACTTC,CASSHNYSPYEQYF
-,TRBJ1-5,TRBV5-5,-,TGTGCCAGCAGCCTGTACTGGAGAGTGAGAGGCAATCAGCCCCAGCATTTT,CASSLYWRVRGNQPQHF
few,TRBJ2-7,TRBV6-5,TRBD1,TGTGCCAGCAGTTACAACCCCCGACAGGGGAAGGAAGAGCAGTACTTC,CASSYNPRQGKEEQYF
few,TRBJ2-7,TRBV20-1,-,TGCAGTGCTAGTCCTTGGGGTGGATCCTACGAGCAGTACTTC,CSASPWGGSYEQYF
-,TRBJ2-7,TRBV7-2,-,TGTGCCAGCAGCCCCGCAGTTCTTTACGAGCAGTACTTC,CASSPAVLYEQYF
-,TRBJ2-3,TRBV10-3,TRBD2,TGTGCCATCAGGGGTGGAGCGGGGCCCCGCACAGATACGCAGTATTTT,CAIRGGAGPRTDTQYF
-,TRBJ2-2,TRBV5-1,TRBD1,TGCGCCAGCAGCGATCGACAGGGGGCTATCGGGGAGCTGTTTTTT,CASSDRQGAIGELFF
few,TRBJ2-2,TRBV20-1,TRBD2,TGCAGTGTTCCGGGACTAGCGGGGATGAACACCGGGGAGCTGTTTTTT,CSVPGLAGMNTGELFF
-,TRBJ2-7,TRBV6-1,TRBD1,TGTGCCAGCAGAGGGACAGGTAGGGCCACCGAGCAGTACTTC,CASRGTGRATEQYF
-,TRBJ2-3,TRBV20-1,TRBD2,TGCAGTGCTAGCCTCCGGACTAGCGGGGGCCAGGGTCGTGCGCAGTATTTT,CSASLRTSGGQGRAQYF
-,TRBJ2-2,TRBV14,-,TGTGCCAGCAGCCAAGCGGCTAATTCCCCCGGGGAGCTGTTTTTT,CASSQAANSPGELFF
-,TRBJ2-2,TRBV20-1,TRBD1,TGCAGTGCTAGACAGGGGGTGTCGAACACCGGGGAGCTGTTTTTT,CSARQGVSNTGELFF
-,TRBJ1-6,TRBV12-3/TRBV12-4,TRBD1,TGTGCCAGCAGGGGACAGTCGGGTAATTCACCCCTCCACTTT,CASRGQSGNSPLHF
few,TRBJ2-3,TRBV10-1,TRBD2,TGCGCCAGCAGTGACCCCTCGGGAGCGGGGGGCCGCACAGATACGCAGTATTTT,CASSDPSGAGGRTDTQYF
-,TRBJ2-5,TRBV3-1,-,TGTGCCAGCAGCCAAAGTGGCGGGGAGACCCAGTACTTC,CASSQSGGETQYF